This T cell receptor (beta chain) emerged from a study of blood T cell repertoires in COVID-19. On the study more broadly: Collection of acute and convalescent COVID-19 samples took place in the United States, Italy and Spain. Sources were T cells, B-cell-depleted T cells, or PBMCs; the material itself was cDNA or gDNA.

Authors' analysis steps: By means of reference gene primer amplification, nucleated cell counts were estimated. Using immunoSEQ multiplex PCR, the repertoire was profiled, and TCRdb retains in-frame clones only, with some absent. The D gene and trimming were derived from the DNA, and the V and J assignments and clone size from that table. Of 170,000 or so clones listed, 80% to 90% are singletons. Participant-given clinical history determined each cohort assignment. The CDR3 loop spans 16 amino acids. V shed 2 bases and J 6 bases; nucleotides not matched to a gene: 9. From germline, CDR1 is KGHSH and CDR2 LQKENI.

The clonotype originates from a woman under 30 who had recovered from COVID-19. This chain connects TRBV18 to TRBJ2-3; TRBD2 matches 9 bases. Sequenced: PBMCs or T cells enriched from blood (not recorded which). The CDR3 DNA reads TGTGCCAGCTCACCAAGGATAGCGGGAGTTCAGGATACGCAGTATTTT. It codes for CASSPRIAGVQDTQYF. Full variable domain (outside the CDR3, taken from reference TRBV18 and TRBJ2-3): NAGVMQNPRHLVRRRGQEARLRCSPMKGHSHVYWYRQLPEEGLKFMVYLQKENIIDESGMPKERFSAEFPKEGPSILRIQQVVRGDSAAYFCASSPRIAGVQDTQYFGPGTRLTVL.